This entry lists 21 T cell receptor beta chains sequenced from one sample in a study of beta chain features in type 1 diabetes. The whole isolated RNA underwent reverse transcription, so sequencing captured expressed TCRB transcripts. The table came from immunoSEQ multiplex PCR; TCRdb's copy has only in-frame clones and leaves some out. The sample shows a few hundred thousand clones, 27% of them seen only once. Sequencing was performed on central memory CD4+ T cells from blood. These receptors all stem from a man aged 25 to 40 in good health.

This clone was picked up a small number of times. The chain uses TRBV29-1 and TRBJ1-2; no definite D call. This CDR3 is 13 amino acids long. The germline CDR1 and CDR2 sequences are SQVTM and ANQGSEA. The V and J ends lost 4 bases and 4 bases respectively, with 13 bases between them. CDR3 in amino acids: CSVVEILGYGYTF. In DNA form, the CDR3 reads TGCAGCGTTGTCGAAATCTTGGGCTATGGCTACACCTTC.

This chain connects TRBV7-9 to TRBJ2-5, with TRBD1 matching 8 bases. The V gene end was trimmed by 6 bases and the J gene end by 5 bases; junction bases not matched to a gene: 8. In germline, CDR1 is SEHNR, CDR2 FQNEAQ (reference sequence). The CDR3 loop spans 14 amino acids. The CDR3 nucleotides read TGTGCCAGCAGACTGACAGGGGACGGCGAGACCCAGTACTTC. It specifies CASRLTGDGETQYF.

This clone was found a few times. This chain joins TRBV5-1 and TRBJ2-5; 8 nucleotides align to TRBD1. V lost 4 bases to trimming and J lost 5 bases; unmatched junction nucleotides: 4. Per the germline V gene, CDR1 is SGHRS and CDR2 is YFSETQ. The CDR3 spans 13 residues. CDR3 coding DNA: TGCGCCAGCAGCCCCAGGGGGCTGGAGACCCAGTACTTC. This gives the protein CASSPRGLETQYF. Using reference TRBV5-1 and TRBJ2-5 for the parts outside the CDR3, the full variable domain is KAGVTQTPRYLIKTRGQQVTLSCSPISGHRSVSWYQQTPGQGLQFLFEYFSETQRNKGNFPGRFSGRQFSNSRSEMNVSTLELGDSALYLCASSPRGLETQYFGPGTRLLVL.

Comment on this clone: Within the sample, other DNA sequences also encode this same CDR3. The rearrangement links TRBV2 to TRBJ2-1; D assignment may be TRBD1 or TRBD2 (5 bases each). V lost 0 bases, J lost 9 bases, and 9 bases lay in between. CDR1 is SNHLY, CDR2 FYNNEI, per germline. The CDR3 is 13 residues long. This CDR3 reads CASSEALGGEQFF. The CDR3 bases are TGTGCCAGCAGTGAAGCGCTTGGGGGTGAGCAGTTCTTC.

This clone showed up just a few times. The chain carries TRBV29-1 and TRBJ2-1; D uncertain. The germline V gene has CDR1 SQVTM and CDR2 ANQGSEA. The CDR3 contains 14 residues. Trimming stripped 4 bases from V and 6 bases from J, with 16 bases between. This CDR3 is CSVVGGPYANEQFF. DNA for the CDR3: TGCAGCGTTGTTGGCGGCCCCTACGCCAATGAGCAGTTCTTC.

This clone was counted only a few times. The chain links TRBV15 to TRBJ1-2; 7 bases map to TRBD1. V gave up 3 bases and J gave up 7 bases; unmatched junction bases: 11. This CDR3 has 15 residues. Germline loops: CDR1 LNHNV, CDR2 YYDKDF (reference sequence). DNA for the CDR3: TGTGCCACCAGCAGGGCCGAGACAGGGTGCGGTGGCTACACCTTC. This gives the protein CATSRAETGCGGYTF.

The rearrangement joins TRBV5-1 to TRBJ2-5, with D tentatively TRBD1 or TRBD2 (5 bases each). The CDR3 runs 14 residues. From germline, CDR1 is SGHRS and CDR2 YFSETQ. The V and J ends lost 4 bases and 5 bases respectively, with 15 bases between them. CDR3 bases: TGCGCCAGCAGCCCGGGTGGGGGTCCCGAGACCCAGTACTTC. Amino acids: CASSPGGGPETQYF.

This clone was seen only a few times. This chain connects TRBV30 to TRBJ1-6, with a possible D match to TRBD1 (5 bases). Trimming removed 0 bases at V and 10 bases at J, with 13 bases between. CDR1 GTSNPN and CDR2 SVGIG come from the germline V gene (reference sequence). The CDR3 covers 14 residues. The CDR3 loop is CAWSVGQEGSPLHF. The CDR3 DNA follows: TGTGCCTGGAGTGTGGGGCAAGAAGGATCACCCCTCCACTTT.

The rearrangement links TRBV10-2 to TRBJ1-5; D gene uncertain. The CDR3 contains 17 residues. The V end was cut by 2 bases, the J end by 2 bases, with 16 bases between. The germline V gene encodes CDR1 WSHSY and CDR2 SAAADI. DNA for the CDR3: TGCGCCAGCAGTGAGGTCATGTCCTACGGGGGCAATCAGCCCCAGCATTTT. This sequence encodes CASSEVMSYGGNQPQHF.

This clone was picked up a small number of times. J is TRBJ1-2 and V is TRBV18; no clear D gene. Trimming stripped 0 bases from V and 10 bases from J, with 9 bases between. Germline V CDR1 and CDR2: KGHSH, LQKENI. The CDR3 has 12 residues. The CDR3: CASSPPGGLYTF. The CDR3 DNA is TGTGCCAGCTCACCACCGGGAGGGCTCTACACCTTC.

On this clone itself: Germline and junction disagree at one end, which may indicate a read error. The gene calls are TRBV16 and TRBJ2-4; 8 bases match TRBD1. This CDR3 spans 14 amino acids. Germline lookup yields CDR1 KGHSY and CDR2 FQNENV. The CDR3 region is CASSRASPGGAIHF. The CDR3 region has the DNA TGTGCCAGCAGCCGCGCCTCCCCAGGGGGCGCGATCCACTTC.

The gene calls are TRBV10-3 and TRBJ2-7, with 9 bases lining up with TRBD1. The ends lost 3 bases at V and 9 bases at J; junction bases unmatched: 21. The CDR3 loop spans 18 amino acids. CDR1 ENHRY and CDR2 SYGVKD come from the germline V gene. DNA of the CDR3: TGTGCCATCAGTGACCCAACCTTGGGACAGGGCCCCTCAAAGGCGCAGTACTTC. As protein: CAISDPTLGQGPSKAQYF.

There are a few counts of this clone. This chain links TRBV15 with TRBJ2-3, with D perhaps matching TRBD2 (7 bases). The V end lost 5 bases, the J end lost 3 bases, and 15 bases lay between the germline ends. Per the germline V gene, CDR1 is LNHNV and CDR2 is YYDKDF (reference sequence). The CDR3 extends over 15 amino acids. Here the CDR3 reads CATSVGGQGTDTQYF. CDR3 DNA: TGTGCCACCAGCGTCGGGGGGCAGGGGACAGATACGCAGTATTTT.

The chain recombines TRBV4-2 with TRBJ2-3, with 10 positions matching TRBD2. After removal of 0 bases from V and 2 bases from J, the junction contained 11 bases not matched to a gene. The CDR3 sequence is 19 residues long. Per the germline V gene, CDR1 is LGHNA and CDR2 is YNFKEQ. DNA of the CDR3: TGTGCCAGCAGCCAAGAAAGGTCGTGGACTAGCGGTCTCACAGATACGCAGTATTTT. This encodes CASSQERSWTSGLTDTQYF.

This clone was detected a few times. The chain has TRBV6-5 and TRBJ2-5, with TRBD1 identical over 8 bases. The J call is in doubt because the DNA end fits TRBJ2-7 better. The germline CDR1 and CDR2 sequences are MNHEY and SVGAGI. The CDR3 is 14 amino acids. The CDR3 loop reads CASNRQGSSYEQYF. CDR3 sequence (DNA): TGTGCCAGCAACCGACAGGGGAGCTCCTACGAGCAGTACTTC.

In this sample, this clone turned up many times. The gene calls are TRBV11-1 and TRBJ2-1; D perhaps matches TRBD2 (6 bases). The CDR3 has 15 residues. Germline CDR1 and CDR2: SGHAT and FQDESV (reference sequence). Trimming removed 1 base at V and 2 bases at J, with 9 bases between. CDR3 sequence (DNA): TGTGCCAGCAGCTTAGGCGGGGAGGCCTACAATGAGCAGTTCTTC. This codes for CASSLGGEAYNEQFF.

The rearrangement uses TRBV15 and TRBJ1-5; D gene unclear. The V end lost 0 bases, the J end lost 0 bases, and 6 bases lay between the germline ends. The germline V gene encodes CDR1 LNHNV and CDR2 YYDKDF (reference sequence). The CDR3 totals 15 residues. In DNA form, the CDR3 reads TGTGCCACCAGCAGAGAGAGGTATAGCAATCAGCCCCAGCATTTT. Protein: CATSRERYSNQPQHF. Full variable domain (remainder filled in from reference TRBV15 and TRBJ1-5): DAMVIQNPRYQVTQFGKPVTLSCSQTLNHNVMYWYQQKSSQAPKLLFHYYDKDFNNEADTPDNFQSRRPNTSFCFLDIRSPGLGDTAMYLCATSRERYSNQPQHFGDGTRLSIL.

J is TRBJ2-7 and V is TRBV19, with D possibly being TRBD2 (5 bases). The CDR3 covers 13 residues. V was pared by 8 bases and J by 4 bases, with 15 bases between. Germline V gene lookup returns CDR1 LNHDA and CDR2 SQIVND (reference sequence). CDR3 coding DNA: TGTGCCAGTTCCAGAGGGTACGCGTACGAGCAGTACTTC. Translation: CASSRGYAYEQYF. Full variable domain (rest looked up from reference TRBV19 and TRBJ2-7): DGGITQSPKYLFRKEGQNVTLSCEQNLNHDAMYWYRQDPGQGLRLIYYSQIVNDFQKGDIAEGYSVSREKKESFPLTVTSAQKNPTAFYLCASSRGYAYEQYFGPGTRLTVT.

In nucleotides, the CDR3 is TGTGCCAGCAGCCCCCTTGCGGGTCAGCCCCAGCATTTT. Encoded protein: CASSPLAGQPQHF. This chain uses TRBV6-4 with TRBJ1-5; D is undetermined. The CDR3 spans 13 residues. Germline V gene data show CDR1 as MRHNA and CDR2 as SNTAGT. The V gene lost 6 bases and the J gene lost 6 bases, with 12 bases spanning the gap.

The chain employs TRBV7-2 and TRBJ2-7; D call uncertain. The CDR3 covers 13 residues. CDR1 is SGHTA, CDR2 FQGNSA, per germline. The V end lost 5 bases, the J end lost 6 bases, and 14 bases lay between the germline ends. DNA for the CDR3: TGTGCCAGCAGCCAGCTAGGAGCGCTCGAGCAGTACTTC. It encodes CASSQLGALEQYF. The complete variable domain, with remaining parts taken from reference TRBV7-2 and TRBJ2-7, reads GAGVSQSPSNKVTEKGKDVELRCDPISGHTALYWYRQSLGQGLEFLIYFQGNSAPDKSGLPSDRFSAERTGGSVSTLTIQRTQQEDSAVYLCASSQLGALEQYFGPGTRLTVT.

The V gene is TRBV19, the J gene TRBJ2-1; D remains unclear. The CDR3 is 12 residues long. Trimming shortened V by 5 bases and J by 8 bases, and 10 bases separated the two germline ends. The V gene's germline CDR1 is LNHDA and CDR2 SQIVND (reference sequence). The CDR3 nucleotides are TGTGCCAGTAGTGCTCACGAGGATGAGCAGTTCTTC. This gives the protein CASSAHEDEQFF.